Reported below is one TCR beta chain. Its antigen is unknown. The sample comes from a study of naive CD8 T cells in extremely preterm neonates. Extremely preterm births at 23-27 weeks of gestation supplied the samples. Sorting kept Annexin V-negative CD3+CD8+CD45RA+CCR7+ naive T cells. Each sample had roughly 19,000–100,000 sorted naive CD8+ T cells. Assay: immunoSEQ multiplex PCR; the TCRdb copy retains only in-frame clones and omits some. The sample lists about 23,000 clones, about 91% occurring once. The study's findings and limits: Compared with all age groups, preterm neonates showed less repertoire richness. Compared with older groups, preterm CDR3s were shorter, with fewer N additions and less trimming. Limitations included small sample size and variable preterm productive templates.

The TCR sequence derives from a boy who was born preterm. Source material: naive CD8+ T cells from cord blood.

The CDR3 nucleotides are TGTGCCAGCAGCCTGGGACTAGCGGGAGTTAGCACAGATACGCAGTATTTT. It codes for CASSLGLAGVSTDTQYF. The chain has TRBV11-2 and TRBJ2-3; 14 bases are shared with TRBD2. The CDR3 runs 17 residues. J lost 0 bases, V lost 5 bases, and 4 bases had no gene match. Germline V gene data show CDR1 as SGHAT and CDR2 as FQNNGV.